The clone carrying this TCR beta chain showed up many times. CDR3 length: 12 residues. The germline gives CDR1 GTSNPN, CDR2 SVGIG (reference sequence). Trimming removed 1 base at V and 4 bases at J, with 6 bases between. TCR beta VDJ combinations and CDR3 sequences were profiled from genomic DNA. TCRdb reanalysed the reads using MiXCR and keeps one entry per CDR3 protein. The sample lists 100,000 to 150,000 distinct CDR3 sequences; roughly two fifths were seen once. This sample was included in a study of CD8+CD57+ T cells in acquired aplastic anemia. The TCR comes from a human donor in good health, serving as a control. The gene calls are TRBV30 and TRBJ2-3; D call uncertain. The material sequenced was sorted CD4+, CD8+, or CD8+CD57+ T cells (not recorded which) from PBMCs. In DNA, the CDR3 is TGTGCCTGGAGTGCAGTCTCAGATACGCAGTATTTT. Its translation is CAWSAVSDTQYF.